Presented here are 8 T cell receptor beta chains from one specimen sequenced in a study of control samples from healthy donors and cancer patients (dated by TCRdb to between 2020 and 2021). Library preparation was by the immunoSEQ multiplex PCR assay. Not all clones reach the TCRdb copy of this immuneACCESS table, which keeps in-frame sequences only. Checked studies attribute under half of the gap to unresolved V genes and leave the rest unexplained. This sample is represented by around 82,000 clones; about 87% of them were singletons. More than 15% of the sample is taken by the ten largest. Sequenced sample: blood. The source of these receptors is a man in his fifties in good health.

The table lists this clone with a few counts. CDR3 DNA: TGTGCCAGTAAGGAGGGGCTCTGGACTGAAGCTTTCTTT. Translated: CASKEGLWTEAFF. The genes are TRBV19 and TRBJ1-1; D perhaps matches TRBD1 (5 bases). The CDR3 extends over 13 amino acids. Trimming cost V 7 bases and J 5 bases, with 14 bases left between them. CDR1 is LNHDA, CDR2 SQIVND, per germline (reference sequence).

This sequence joins TRBV6-2 or TRBV6-3 and TRBJ2-3; TRBD2 agrees at 8 bases. CDR3 length equals 14 residues. The V gene's germline CDR1 is MNHEY and CDR2 SVGEGT. After removal of 4 bases from V and 6 bases from J, the junction contained 6 bases not matched to a gene. This chain's CDR3 is CASSLLAAGDTQYF. The CDR3 DNA sequence: TGTGCCAGCAGTTTACTAGCGGCTGGGGATACGCAGTATTTT.

The V call is TRBV6-5, the J call TRBJ1-1; the D gene is possibly TRBD1 (5 bases). Germline V CDR1 and CDR2: MNHEY, SVGAGI. CDR3 length: 15 amino acids. V lost 4 bases, J lost 5 bases, and 17 bases lay in between. CDR3 in amino acids: CASSLTLSGETEAFF. For the CDR3, the DNA is TGTGCCAGCAGTTTAACGCTCTCGGGGGAGACTGAAGCTTTCTTT.

The chain is built from TRBV25-1 and TRBJ2-1; 7 nucleotides match TRBD2. This CDR3 has 16 amino acids. Germline assignment: CDR1 MGHDK and CDR2 SYGVNS. V dropped 5 bases and J dropped 0; count of bases not matched to a gene: 7. CDR3: CASSLTRDYSYNEQFF. In DNA, the CDR3 is TGTGCCAGCAGTCTTACACGGGACTACTCCTACAATGAGCAGTTCTTC.

The chain carries TRBV15 and TRBJ2-1; D remains unclear. Trimming removed 5 bases from V and 8 bases from J, with 13 bases in between. The germline V gene has CDR1 LNHNV and CDR2 YYDKDF (reference sequence). This CDR3 has 13 amino acids. CDR3 sequence: CATSETESYEQFF. CDR3 DNA: TGTGCCACCAGCGAAACCGAGTCGTATGAGCAGTTCTTC.

The chain recombines TRBV6-5 with TRBJ1-5, with TRBD1 identical over 8 bases. Trimming removed 6 bases from V and 7 bases from J; junction bases left unmatched: 8. This CDR3 is 14 amino acids long. CDR1 and CDR2 (germline): MNHEY, SVGAGI. DNA of the CDR3: TGTGCCAGCAGACAGGGGGGGCCGGAACAGCCCCAGCATTTT. The encoded protein is CASRQGGPEQPQHF.

The genes are TRBV4-1 and TRBJ2-1; 15 nucleotides match TRBD2. This CDR3 has 16 amino acids. Per the germline V gene, CDR1 is MGHRA and CDR2 is YSYEKL. J lost 8 bases, V lost 2 bases, and 4 bases had no gene match. CDR3 amino acids: CASSQRTSGGADEQFF. The CDR3 DNA follows: TGCGCCAGCAGCCAACGGACTAGCGGGGGGGCGGATGAGCAGTTCTTC.

J is TRBJ2-3 and V is TRBV7-9, with 7 bases aligning to TRBD1. The ends lost 7 bases at V and 1 base at J; junction bases unmatched: 8. The CDR3 runs 15 residues. Per the germline V gene, CDR1 is SEHNR and CDR2 is FQNEAQ (reference sequence). CDR3 in amino acids: CASTLGDRGTDTQYF. The CDR3 DNA reads TGTGCCAGCACCCTGGGGGACAGAGGCACAGATACGCAGTATTTT.